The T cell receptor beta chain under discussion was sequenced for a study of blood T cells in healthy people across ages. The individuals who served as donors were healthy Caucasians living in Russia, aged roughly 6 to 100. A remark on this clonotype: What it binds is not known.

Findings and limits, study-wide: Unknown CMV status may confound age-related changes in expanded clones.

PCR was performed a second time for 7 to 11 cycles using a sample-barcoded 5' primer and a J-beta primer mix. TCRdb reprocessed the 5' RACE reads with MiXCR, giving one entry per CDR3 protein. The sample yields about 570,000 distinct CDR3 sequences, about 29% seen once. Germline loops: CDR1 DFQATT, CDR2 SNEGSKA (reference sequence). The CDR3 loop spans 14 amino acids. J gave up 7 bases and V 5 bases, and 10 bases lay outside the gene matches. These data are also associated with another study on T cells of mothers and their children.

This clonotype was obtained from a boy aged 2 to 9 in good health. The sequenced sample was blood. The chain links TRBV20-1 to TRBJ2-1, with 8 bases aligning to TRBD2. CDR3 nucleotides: TGCAGTGCTCTACAAGCGGGAGTAGGGAATGAGCAGTTCTTC. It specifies CSALQAGVGNEQFF.